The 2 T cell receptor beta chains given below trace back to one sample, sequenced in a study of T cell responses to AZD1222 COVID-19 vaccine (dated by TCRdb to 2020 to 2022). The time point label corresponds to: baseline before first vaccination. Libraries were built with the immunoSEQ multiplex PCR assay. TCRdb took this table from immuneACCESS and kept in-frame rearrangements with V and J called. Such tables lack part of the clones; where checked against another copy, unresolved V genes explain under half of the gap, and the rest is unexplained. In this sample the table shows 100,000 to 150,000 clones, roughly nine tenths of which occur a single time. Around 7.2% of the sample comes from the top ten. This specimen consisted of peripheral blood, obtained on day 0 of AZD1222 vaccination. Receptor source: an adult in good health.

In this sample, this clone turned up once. The CDR3 region is CASSGTPRQPQHF. The CDR3 coding sequence is TGTGCCAGCAGTGGGACCCCCAGGCAGCCCCAGCATTTT. The V and J genes are TRBV27 and TRBJ1-5; possibly TRBD1 for D (5 bases). V was pared by 5 bases and J by 7 bases, with 12 bases between. Looked up from germline, CDR1 is MNHEY and CDR2 is SMNVEV (reference sequence). The CDR3 extends over 13 amino acids.

The CDR3 is CASSILTGFSYEQYF. In DNA, the CDR3 is TGTGCCAGTAGTATCCTGACGGGCTTCTCCTACGAGCAGTACTTC. The chain combines TRBV19 with TRBJ2-7; D gene unclear. Trimming stripped 3 bases from V and 0 bases from J, with 12 bases between. The germline CDR1 and CDR2 sequences are LNHDA and SQIVND (reference sequence). The CDR3 loop spans 15 amino acids.